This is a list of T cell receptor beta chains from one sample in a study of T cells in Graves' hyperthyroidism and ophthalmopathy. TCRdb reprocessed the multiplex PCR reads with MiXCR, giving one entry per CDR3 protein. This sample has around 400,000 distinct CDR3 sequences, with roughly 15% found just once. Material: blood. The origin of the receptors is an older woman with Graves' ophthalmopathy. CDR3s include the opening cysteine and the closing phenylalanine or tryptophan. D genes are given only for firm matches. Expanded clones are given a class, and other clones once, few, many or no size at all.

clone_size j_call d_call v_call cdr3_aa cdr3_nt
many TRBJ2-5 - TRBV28 CASSLRRGRETQYF TGTGCCAGCAGTTTGAGGCGGGGGCGAGAGACCCAGTACTTC
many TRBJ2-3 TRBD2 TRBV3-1 CASSQWTSRDTQYF TGTGCCAGCAGCCAGTGGACTAGCCGGGATACGCAGTATTTT
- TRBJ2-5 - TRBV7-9 CASSPLTGRETQYF TGTGCCAGCAGCCCATTGACAGGGAGGGAGACCCAGTACTTC
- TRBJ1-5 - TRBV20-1 CSARSPGGGIPQHF TGCAGTGCTAGGAGTCCGGGCGGTGGGATCCCCCAGCATTTT
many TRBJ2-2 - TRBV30 CAWNGGTQNTGELFF TGTGCCTGGAATGGCGGGACTCAGAACACCGGGGAGCTGTTTTTT
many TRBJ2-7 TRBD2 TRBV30 CAWKGGRRSYEQYF TGTGCCTGGAAGGGCGGGAGGCGCTCCTACGAGCAGTACTTC
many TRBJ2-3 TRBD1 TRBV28 CASSPGQGVHTQYF TGTGCCAGCAGCCCGGGACAGGGAGTGCATACGCAGTATTTT
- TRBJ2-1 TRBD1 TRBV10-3 CAISSDRVGDEQFF TGTGCCATCAGTTCCGACAGGGTGGGGGATGAGCAGTTCTTC
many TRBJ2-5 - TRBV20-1 CSARGGAWEPPKTQYF TGCAGTGCTAGAGGTGGGGCGTGGGAGCCCCCAAAGACCCAGTACTTC
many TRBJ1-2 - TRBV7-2 CASSATGTPNYGYTF TGTGCCAGCAGCGCCACAGGGACCCCTAACTATGGCTACACCTTC